This T cell receptor beta chain was captured in a study of blood T cell repertoires in COVID-19. Assay: immunoSEQ multiplex PCR; the TCRdb copy retains only in-frame clones and omits some. Among more than 110,000 clones listed, roughly 83% were seen once. Germline assignment: CDR1 LGHDT and CDR2 YNNKEL (reference sequence). The CDR3 contains 15 residues. V lost 1 base, J lost 9 bases, and 9 bases stayed unmatched. The sample was PBMCs or T cells enriched from blood (not recorded which). This TCR came from a man aged 35 to 55 with acute COVID-19. V and J are TRBV3-1 (or the pseudogene TRBV3-2) and TRBJ1-1, with 9 bases matching TRBD1. In nucleotides, the CDR3 is TGTGCCAGCAGCCAAGGTATTACAGGGGGCCCTCAAGCTTTCTTT. This translates into CASSQGITGGPQAFF.